This T cell receptor (beta chain) derives from a study of blood T cell repertoires in COVID-19 (TCRdb year 2020). Background on the whole study: Samples covering the acute and convalescent phases of COVID-19 were provided by collaborators in the United States, Italy and Spain. The material from the prospective study consisted of cDNA or gDNA derived from T cells, B-cell-depleted T cells, or PBMCs. HLA class I and class II types, where available, came from metadata supplied by the sample provider rather than from assay-based typing. Subjects who had been exposed to COVID-19, were actively infected with it, or had recovered from it provided the deeply sampled blood TCRbeta repertoires that made up the dataset. Sample metadata almost always included a de-identified subject ID, COVID-19 status, age in years and sex. Samples were obtained from the ongoing ImmuneRACE study (first 160 participants) and from over 1,000 subjects provided by 6 global collaborators. A freely available public database, intended as a resource for researchers studying the immune response to SARS-CoV-2, is where the repertoires were released.

Regarding this clone: Which antigen it targets is not known. Base quality data are lacking; no much larger clone is found one base away.

The germline V and J ends show losses of 3 bases and 0 bases respectively, and no gene match explains 20 bases of the junction. CDR1 and CDR2, looked up from the germline V gene, are MGHRA and YSYEKL. The CDR3 spans 21 residues, from the cysteine through the phenylalanine. CDR3 DNA only is kept here, 63 bases in frame from base 1. Summary of the overall study and its limitations: Clinical and demographic metadata were provided uncurated, with the amount varying by source and participant.

TCRbeta CDR3 regions were amplified from genomic DNA using the immunoSEQ Assay, a bias-controlled multiplex PCR. For the original study's pipeline: Within the assay, amplification of reference gene primers was used to estimate how many nucleated cells each sample contained. To quantify the absolute abundance of each unique TCRbeta CDR3 rearrangement, sequence reads were collapsed and filtered. For each sample, productive Simpson clonality was calculated as the square root of Simpson's diversity index over productive rearrangements. Sourced from immuneACCESS, this table was stored by TCRdb with only in-frame sequences that have V and J called. A share of the clones is absent; for the studies checked, an unresolved V gene accounts for under half, and the remainder has no known explanation. V and J calls and clone size are copied from that table; D and trimming were computed from the DNA. Recorded for this sample are around 95,000 clones; 85% to 90% of them occurred a single time. Roughly 13% of the sample goes to the ten largest clones.

The collaborating institutions used their own protocols to collect whole blood in K2EDTA tubes. For TCRbeta analysis, collaborators shipped samples as frozen whole blood, isolated PBMCs, or DNA extracted from either of those sample types. The V and J genes are TRBV4-1 and TRBJ2-7; the central 10 bases match TRBD1. The receptor's source is a human donor in a cohort sampled during active COVID-19. Sequencing was performed on peripheral blood. The DNA sequence reads TGCGCCAGCAGCCACCCCGCCAGGAGACAGGGGGCGCCCCTAGCCTCCTACGAGCAGTACTTC. Translated, this is CASSHPARRQGAPLASYEQYF.